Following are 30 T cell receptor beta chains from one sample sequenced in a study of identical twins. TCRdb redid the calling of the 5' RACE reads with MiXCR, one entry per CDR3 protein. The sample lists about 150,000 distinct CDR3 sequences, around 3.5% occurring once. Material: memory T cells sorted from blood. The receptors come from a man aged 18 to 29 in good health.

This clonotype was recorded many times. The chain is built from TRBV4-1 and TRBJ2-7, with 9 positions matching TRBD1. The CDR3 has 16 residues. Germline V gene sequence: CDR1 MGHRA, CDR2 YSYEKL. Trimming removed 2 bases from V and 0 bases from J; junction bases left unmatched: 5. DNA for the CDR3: TGCGCCAGCAGCCAAACTGGGACAGGGAGCTCCTACGAGCAGTACGTC. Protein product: CASSQTGTGSSYEQYV.

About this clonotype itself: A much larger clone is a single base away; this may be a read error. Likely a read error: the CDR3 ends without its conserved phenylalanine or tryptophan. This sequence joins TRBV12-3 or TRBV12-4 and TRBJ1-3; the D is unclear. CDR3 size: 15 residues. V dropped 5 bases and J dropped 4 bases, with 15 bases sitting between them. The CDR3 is CASSLEWGDGNTIYY. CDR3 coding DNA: TGTGCCAGCAGTCTAGAGTGGGGAGACGGAAACACCATATATTAT.

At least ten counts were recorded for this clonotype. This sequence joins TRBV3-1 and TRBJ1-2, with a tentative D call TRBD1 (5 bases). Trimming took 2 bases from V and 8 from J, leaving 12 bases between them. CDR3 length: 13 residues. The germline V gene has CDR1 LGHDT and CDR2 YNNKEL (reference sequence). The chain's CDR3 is CASSQIMGDGYTF. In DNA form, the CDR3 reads TGTGCCAGCAGCCAAATAATGGGGGACGGCTACACCTTC.

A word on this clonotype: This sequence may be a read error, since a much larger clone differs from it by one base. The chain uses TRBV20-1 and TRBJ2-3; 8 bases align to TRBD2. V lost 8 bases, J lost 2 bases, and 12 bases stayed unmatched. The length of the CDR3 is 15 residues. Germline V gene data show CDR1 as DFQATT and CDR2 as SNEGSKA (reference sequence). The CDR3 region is CSSLTSGHPTDTQYF. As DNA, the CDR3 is TGCAGTTCTCTCACTAGCGGACACCCCACAGATACGCAGTATTTT.

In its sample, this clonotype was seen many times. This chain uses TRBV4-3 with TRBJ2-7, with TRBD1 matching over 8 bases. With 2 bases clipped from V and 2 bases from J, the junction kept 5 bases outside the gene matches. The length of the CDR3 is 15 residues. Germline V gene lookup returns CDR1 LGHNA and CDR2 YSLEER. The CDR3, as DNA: TGCGCCAGCAGCCAACTGACAGGGGTAGCCTACGAGCAGTACTTC. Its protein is CASSQLTGVAYEQYF.

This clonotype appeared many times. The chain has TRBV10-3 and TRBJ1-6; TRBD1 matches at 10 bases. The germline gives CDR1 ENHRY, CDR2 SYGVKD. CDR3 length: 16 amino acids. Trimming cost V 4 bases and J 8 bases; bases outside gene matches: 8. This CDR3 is CAISGTKGQGDSPLHF. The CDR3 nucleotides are TGTGCCATCAGTGGGACGAAAGGACAGGGGGATTCACCCCTCCACTTT.

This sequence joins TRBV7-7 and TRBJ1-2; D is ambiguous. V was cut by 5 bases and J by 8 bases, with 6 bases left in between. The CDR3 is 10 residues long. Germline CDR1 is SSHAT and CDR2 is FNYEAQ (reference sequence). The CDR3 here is CASSPRGYTF. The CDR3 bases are TGTGCCAGCAGCCCACGAGGCTACACCTTC.

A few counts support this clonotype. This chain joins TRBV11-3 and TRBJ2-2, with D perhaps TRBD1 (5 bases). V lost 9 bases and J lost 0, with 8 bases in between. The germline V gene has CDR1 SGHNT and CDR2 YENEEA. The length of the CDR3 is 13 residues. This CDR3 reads CASGAANTGELFF. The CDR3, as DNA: TGTGCCAGTGGGGCAGCGAACACCGGGGAGCTGTTTTTT. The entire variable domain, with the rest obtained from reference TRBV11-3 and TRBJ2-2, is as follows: EAGVVQSPRYKIIEKKQPVAFWCNPISGHNTLYWYLQNLGQGPELLIRYENEEAVDDSQLPKDRFSAERLKGVDSTLKIQPAELGDSAVYLCASGAANTGELFFGEGSRLTVL.

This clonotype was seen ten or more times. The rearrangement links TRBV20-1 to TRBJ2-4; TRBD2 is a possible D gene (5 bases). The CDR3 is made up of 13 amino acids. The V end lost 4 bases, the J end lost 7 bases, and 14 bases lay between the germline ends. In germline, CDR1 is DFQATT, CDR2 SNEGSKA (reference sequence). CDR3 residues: CSATSTGWNIQYF. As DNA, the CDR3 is TGCAGTGCTACTAGCACCGGGTGGAACATTCAGTACTTC.

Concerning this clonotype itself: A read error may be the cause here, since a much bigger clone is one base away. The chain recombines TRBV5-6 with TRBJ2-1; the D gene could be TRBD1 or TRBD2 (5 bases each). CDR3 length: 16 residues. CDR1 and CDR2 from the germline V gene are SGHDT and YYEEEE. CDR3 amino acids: CAISILGEGANNEQFF. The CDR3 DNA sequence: TGTGCCATCAGCATATTGGGGGAAGGGGCAAACAATGAGCAGTTCTTC. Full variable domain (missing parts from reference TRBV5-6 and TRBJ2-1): DAGVTQSPTHLIKTRGQQVTLRCSPKSGHDTVSWYQQALGQGPQFIFQYYEEEERQRGNFPDRFSGHQFPNYSSELNVNALLLGDSALYLCAISILGEGANNEQFFGPGTRLTVL.

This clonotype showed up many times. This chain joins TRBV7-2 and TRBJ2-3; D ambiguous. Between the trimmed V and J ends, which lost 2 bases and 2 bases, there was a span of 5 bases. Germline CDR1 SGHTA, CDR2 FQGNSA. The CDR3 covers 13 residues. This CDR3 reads CASSLQYTDTQYF. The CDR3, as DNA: TGTGCCAGCAGCTTACAGTACACAGATACGCAGTATTTT.

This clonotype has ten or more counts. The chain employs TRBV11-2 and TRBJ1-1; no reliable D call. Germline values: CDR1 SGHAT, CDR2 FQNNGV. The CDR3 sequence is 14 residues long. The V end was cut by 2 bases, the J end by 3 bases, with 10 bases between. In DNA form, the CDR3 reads TGTGCCAGCAGCTTAAATTTTAGAGACACTGAAGCTTTCTTT. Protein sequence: CASSLNFRDTEAFF.

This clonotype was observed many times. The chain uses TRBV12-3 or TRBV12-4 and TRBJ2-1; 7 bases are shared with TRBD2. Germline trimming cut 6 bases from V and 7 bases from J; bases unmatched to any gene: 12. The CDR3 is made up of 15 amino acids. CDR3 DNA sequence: TGTGCCAGCAGGATGGGAGGGAGGGTAGAAAATGAGCAGTTCTTC. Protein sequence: CASRMGGRVENEQFF.

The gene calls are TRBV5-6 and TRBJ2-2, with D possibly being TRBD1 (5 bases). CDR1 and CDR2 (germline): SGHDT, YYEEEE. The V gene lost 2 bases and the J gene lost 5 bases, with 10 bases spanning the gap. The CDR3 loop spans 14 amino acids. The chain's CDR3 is CASSFAGRTGELFF. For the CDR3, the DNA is TGTGCCAGCAGCTTTGCAGGGCGAACCGGGGAGCTGTTTTTT.

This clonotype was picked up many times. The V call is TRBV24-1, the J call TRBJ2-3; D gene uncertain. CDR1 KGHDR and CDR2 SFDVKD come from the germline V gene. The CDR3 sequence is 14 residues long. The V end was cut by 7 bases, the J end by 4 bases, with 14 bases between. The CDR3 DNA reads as TGTGCCACCAGCCACCCGGCCGTGGCAGATACGCAGTATTTT. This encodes CATSHPAVADTQYF.

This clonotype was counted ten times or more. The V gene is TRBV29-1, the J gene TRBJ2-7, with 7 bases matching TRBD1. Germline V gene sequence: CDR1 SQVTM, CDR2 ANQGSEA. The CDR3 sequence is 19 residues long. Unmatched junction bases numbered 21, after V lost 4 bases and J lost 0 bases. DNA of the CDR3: TGCAGCGTTGCCGTTAAGGGACAGACCTTCCCTCGAGTCTCCTACGAGCAGTACTTC. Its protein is CSVAVKGQTFPRVSYEQYF.

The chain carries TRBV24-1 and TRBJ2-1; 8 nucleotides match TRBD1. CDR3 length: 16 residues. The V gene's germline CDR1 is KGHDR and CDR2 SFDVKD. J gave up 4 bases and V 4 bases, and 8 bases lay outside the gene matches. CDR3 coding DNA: TGTGCCACCAGTGACCCCAGGGGGCTTGGGTACAATGAGCAGTTCTTC. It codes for CATSDPRGLGYNEQFF.

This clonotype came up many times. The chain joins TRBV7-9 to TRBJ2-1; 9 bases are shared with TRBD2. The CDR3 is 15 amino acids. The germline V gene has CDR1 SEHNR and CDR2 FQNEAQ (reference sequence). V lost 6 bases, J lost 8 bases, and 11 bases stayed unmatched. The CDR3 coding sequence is TGTGCCAGCAGGTCGGGCGGGAGGGCCGTCGATGAGCAGTTCTTC. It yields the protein CASRSGGRAVDEQFF.

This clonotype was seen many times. The CDR3 DNA reads TGTGCCAGCAGTCACGGGGGAGGCTACACCTTC. Its protein product is CASSHGGGYTF. The V gene is TRBV12-3 or TRBV12-4, the J gene TRBJ1-2; possible D gene TRBD1, 5 bases. V shed 5 bases and J shed 8 bases, with 9 bases lying between them. This CDR3 has 11 residues.

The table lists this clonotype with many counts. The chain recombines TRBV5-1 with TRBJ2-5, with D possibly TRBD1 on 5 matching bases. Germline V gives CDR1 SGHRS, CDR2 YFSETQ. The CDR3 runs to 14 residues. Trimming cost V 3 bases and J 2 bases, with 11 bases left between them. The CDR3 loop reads CASSSATGQETQYF. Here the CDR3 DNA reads TGCGCCAGCAGCTCAGCAACAGGACAAGAGACCCAGTACTTC.

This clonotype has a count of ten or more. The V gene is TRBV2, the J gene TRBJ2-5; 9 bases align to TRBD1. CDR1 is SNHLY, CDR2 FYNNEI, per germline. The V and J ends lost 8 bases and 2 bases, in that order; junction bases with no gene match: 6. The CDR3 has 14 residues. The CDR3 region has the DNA TGTGCCAGCGGCGGGACAGGGCGACAAGAGACCCAGTACTTC. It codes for CASGGTGRQETQYF.

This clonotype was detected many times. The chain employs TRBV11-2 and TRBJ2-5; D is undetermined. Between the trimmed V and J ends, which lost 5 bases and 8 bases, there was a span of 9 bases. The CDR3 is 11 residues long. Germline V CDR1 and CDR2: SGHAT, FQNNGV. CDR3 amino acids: CASSPKITQYF. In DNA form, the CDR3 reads TGTGCCAGCAGCCCAAAGATAACCCAGTACTTC. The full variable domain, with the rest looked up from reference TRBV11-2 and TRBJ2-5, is EAGVAQSPRYKIIEKRQSVAFWCNPISGHATLYWYQQILGQGPKLLIQFQNNGVVDDSQLPKDRFSAERLKGVDSTLKIQPAKLEDSAVYLCASSPKITQYFGPGTRLLVL.

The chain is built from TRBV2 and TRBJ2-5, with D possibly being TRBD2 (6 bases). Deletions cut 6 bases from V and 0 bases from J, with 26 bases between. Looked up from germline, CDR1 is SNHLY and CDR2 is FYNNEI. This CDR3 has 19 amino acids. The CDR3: CASSHYRDFGMDYQETQYF. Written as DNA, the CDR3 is TGTGCCAGCAGCCATTACCGGGACTTCGGAATGGATTACCAAGAGACCCAGTACTTC.

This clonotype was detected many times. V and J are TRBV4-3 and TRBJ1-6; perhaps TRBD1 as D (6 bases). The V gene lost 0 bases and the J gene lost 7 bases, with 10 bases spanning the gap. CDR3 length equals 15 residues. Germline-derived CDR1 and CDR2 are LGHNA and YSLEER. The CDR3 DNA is TGCGCCAGCAGCCAAGAGCAGGGGCGGAATTCACCCCTCCACTTT. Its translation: CASSQEQGRNSPLHF.

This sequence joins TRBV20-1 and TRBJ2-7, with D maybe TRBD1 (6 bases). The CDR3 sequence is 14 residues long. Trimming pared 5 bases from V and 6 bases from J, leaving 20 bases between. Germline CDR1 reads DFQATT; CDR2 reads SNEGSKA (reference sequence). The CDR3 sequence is CSAPPVGRGSEQYF. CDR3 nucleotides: TGCAGTGCTCCACCGGTGGGCAGGGGCTCCGAGCAGTACTTC.

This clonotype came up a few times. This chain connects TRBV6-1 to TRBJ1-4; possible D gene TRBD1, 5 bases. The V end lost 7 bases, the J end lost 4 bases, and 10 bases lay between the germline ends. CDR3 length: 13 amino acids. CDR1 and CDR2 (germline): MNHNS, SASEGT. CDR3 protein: CASTGGVNEKLFF. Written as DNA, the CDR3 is TGTGCCAGCACCGGGGGTGTTAATGAAAAACTGTTTTTT.

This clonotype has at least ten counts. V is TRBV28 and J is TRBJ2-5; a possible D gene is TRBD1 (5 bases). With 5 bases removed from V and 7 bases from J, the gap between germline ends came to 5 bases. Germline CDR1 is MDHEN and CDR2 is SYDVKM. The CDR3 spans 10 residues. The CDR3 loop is CASSQGTQYF. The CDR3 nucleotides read TGTGCCAGCAGTCAGGGGACCCAGTACTTC.

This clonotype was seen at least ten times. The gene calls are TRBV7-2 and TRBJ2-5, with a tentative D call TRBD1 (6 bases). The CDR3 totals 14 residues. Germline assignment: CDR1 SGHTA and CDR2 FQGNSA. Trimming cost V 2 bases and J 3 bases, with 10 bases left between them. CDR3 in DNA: TGTGCCAGCAGCTTATTAGGGGGAAAAGAGACCCAGTACTTC. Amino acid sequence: CASSLLGGKETQYF.

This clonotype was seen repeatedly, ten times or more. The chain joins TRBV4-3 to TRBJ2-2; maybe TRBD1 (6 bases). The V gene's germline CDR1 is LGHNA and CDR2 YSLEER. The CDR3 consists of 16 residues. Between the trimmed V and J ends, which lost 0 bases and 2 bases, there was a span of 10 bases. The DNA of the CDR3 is TGCGCCAGCAGCCAAGATCAGGGGCTTAACACCGGGGAGCTGTTTTTT. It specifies CASSQDQGLNTGELFF.

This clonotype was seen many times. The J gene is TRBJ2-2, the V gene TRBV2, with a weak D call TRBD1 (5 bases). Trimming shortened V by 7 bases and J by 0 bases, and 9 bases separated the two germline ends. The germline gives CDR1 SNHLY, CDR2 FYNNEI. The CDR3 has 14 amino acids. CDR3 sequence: CASKQETNTGELFF. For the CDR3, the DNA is TGTGCCAGCAAACAGGAGACGAACACCGGGGAGCTGTTTTTT.